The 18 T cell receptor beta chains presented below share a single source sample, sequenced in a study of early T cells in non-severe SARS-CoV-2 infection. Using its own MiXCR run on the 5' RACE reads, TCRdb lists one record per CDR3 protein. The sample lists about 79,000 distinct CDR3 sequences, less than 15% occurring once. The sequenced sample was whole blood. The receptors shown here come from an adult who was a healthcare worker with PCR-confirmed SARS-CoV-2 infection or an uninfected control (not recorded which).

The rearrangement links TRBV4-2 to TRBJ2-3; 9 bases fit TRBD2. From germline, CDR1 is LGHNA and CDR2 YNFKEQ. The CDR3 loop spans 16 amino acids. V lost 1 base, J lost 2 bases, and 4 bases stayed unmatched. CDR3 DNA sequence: TGTGCCAGCAGCCAAGTCGGCGGGGGGGACACAGATACGCAGTATTTT. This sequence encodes CASSQVGGGDTDTQYF.

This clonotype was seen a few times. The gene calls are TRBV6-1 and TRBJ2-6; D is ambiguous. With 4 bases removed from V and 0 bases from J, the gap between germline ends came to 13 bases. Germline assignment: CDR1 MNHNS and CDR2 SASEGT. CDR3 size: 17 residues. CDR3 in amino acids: CASSATRLNSGANVLTF. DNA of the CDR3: TGTGCCAGCAGTGCGACGCGACTGAACTCTGGGGCCAACGTCCTGACTTTC.

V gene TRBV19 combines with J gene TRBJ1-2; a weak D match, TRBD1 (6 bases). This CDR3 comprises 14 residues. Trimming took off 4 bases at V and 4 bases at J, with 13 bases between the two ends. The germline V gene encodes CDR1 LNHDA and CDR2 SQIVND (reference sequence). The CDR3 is CASSKQGITYGYTF. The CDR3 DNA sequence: TGTGCCAGTAGTAAGCAGGGGATTACCTATGGCTACACCTTC.

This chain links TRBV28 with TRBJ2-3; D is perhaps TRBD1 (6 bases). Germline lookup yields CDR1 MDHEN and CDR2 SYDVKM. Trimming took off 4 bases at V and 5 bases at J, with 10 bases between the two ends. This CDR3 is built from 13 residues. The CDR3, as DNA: TGTGCCAGCAGTTCCTCCAGGGGAGATACGCAGTATTTT. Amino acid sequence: CASSSSRGDTQYF.

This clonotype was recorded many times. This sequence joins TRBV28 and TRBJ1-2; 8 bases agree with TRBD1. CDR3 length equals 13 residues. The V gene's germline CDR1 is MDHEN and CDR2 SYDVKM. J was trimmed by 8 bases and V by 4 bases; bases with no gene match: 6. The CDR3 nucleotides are TGTGCCAGCAGTTCTCACAGGGGGAGCGGCTACACCTTC. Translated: CASSSHRGSGYTF.

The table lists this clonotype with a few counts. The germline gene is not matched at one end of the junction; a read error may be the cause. The CDR3 reads CASSYSTAQGTKNF. The CDR3, as DNA: TGTGCCAGCAGTTACTCGACAGCCCAGGGGACTAAAAATTTC. This chain links TRBV6-5 with TRBJ2-1; D may be TRBD2 (7 bases). The germline gives CDR1 MNHEY, CDR2 SVGAGI. This CDR3 is 14 amino acids long.

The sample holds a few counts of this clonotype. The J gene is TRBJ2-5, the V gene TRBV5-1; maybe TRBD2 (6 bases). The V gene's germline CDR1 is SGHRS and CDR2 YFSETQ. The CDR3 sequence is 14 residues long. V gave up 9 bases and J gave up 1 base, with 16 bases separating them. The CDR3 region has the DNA TGCGCCACCCGACCGCTAGCGACCCAAGAGACCCAGTACTTC. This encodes CATRPLATQETQYF.

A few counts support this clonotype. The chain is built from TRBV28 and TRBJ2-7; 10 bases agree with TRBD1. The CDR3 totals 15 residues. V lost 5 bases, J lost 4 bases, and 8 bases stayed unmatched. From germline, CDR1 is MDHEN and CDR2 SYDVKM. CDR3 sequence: CASSEAGTGEYEQYF. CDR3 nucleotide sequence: TGTGCCAGCAGTGAGGCCGGGACAGGGGAATACGAGCAGTACTTC. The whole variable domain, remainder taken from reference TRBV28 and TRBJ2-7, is DVKVTQSSRYLVKRTGEKVFLECVQDMDHENMFWYRQDPGLGLRLIYFSYDVKMKEKGDIPEGYSVSREKKERFSLILESASTNQTSMYLCASSEAGTGEYEQYFGPGTRLTVT.

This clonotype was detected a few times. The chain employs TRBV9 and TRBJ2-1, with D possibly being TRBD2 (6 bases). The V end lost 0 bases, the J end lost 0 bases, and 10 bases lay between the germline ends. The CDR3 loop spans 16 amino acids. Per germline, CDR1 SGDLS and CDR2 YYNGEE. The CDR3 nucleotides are TGTGCCAGCAGCGTAGTCGGGGGAAGCTCCTACAATGAGCAGTTCTTC. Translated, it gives CASSVVGGSSYNEQFF.

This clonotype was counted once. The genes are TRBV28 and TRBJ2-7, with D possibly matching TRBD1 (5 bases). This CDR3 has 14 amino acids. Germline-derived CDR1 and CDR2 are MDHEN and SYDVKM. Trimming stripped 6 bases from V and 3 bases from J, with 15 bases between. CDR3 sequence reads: CASSRIRQGYEQYF. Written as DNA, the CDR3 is TGTGCCAGCAGCCGAATACGGCAGGGCTACGAGCAGTACTTC.

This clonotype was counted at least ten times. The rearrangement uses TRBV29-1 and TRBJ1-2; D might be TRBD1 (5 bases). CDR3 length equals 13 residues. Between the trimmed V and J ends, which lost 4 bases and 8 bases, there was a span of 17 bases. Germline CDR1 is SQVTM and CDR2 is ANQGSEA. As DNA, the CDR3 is TGCAGCGTTGTCTCGACAGTGCGGGGCGGCTACACCTTC. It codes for CSVVSTVRGGYTF.

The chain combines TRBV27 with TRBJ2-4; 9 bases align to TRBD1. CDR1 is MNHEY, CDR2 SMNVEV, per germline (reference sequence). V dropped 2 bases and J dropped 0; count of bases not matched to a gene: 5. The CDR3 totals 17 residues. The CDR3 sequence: CASSLRQGDIAKNIQYF. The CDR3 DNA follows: TGTGCCAGCAGTTTAAGACAGGGGGATATAGCCAAAAACATTCAGTACTTC.

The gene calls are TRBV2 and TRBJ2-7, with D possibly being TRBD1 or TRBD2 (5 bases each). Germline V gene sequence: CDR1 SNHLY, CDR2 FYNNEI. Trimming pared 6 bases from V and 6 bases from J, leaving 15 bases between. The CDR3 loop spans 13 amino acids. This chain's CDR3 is CASRGKGTGEQYF. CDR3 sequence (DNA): TGTGCCAGCAGGGGGAAAGGGACGGGCGAGCAGTACTTC.

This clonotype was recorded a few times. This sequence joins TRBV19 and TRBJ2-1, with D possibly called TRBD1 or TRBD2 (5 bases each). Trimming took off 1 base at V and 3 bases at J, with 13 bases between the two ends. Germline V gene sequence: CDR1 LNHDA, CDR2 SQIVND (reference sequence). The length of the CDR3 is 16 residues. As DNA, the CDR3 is TGTGCCAGTAGTATAGGCCCAGTTGGGGGCTACAATGAGCAGTTCTTC. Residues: CASSIGPVGGYNEQFF.

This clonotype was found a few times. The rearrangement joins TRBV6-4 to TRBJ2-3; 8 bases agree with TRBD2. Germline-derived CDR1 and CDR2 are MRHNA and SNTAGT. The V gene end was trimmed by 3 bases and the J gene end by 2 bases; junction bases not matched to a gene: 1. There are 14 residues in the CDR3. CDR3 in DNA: TGTGCCAGCAGTGAGCGGGGGGCCACAGATACGCAGTATTTT. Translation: CASSERGATDTQYF.

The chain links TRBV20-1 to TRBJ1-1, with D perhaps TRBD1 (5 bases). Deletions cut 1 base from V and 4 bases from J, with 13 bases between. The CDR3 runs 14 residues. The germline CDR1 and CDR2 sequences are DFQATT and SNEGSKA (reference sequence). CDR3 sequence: CSARAPGISTEAFF. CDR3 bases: TGCAGTGCTAGAGCCCCAGGGATTAGCACTGAAGCTTTCTTT.

Written as DNA, the CDR3 is TGTGCCAGCAGCTCACAGGGGTACGGTTCTAATGAAAAACTGTTTTTT. Translation gives CASSSQGYGSNEKLFF. V and J are TRBV27 and TRBJ1-4; TRBD1 matches at 7 bases. V dropped 6 bases and J dropped 3; count of bases not matched to a gene: 10. Germline CDR1 MNHEY, CDR2 SMNVEV (reference sequence). This CDR3 region has 16 residues.

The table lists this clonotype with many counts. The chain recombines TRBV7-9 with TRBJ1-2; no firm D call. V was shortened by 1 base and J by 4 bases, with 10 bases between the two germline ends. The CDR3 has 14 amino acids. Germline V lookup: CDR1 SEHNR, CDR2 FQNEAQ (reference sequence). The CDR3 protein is CASSLEVAVYGYTF. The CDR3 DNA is TGTGCCAGCAGCTTAGAGGTGGCAGTCTATGGCTACACCTTC. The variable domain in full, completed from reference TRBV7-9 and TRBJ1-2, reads DTGVSQNPRHKITKRGQNVTFRCDPISEHNRLYWYRQTLGQGPEFLTYFQNEAQLEKSRLLSDRFSAERPKGSFSTLEIQRTEQGDSAMYLCASSLEVAVYGYTFGSGTRLTVV.